This is a list of T cell receptor beta chains from one sample in a study of blood T cell repertoires in COVID-19. TCRdb keeps only in-frame clones here, not all; method: immunoSEQ multiplex PCR. The data show 200,000 to 250,000 clones, around 84% seen once. Sequenced sample: peripheral blood. The receptors come from a woman aged 80 or older with active or convalescent COVID-19. Each CDR3 is given with its conserved first and last residue. D genes are given only for firm matches. A row's size may be missing; if present it is once, few, many or a size class.

>TRBV4-3|TRBJ2-5|TRBD1|once
TGCGCCAGCAGCTGGGACAGGGAGGAGACCCAGTACTTC
CASSWDREETQYF
>TRBV29-1|TRBJ1-2|-|-
TGCAGCGTTGACGGTTGGGAGGTGGACTATGGCTACACCTTC
CSVDGWEVDYGYTF
>TRBV7-2|TRBJ1-1|-|-
TGTGCCAGCAGCTTGCTCGCCAGGGGTGGCACTGAAGCTTTCTTT
CASSLLARGGTEAFF
>TRBV7-8|TRBJ2-1|-|few
TGTGCCAGCAGCCGGGGGGCAGGGGGCGATGAGCAGTTCTTC
CASSRGAGGDEQFF
>TRBV18|TRBJ1-2|-|-
TGTGCCAGCTCACCACCGACAGGCGCGAATGGCTACACCTTC
CASSPPTGANGYTF
>TRBV9|TRBJ2-5|TRBD2|-
TGTGCCAGCAGCGGAGGGACTAGCGGGAGAGAAGAGACCCAGTACTTC
CASSGGTSGREETQYF
>TRBV5-1|TRBJ2-7|TRBD2|-
TGCGCCAGCAGCTTGGTAGTAGCGGGGCCCTACTACGAGCAGTACTTC
CASSLVVAGPYYEQYF
>TRBV7-2|TRBJ2-7|-|-
TGTGCCAGCAGCCGATTCGGGGACGAGCAGTACTTC
CASSRFGDEQYF
>TRBV5-6|TRBJ1-1|TRBD1|once
TGTGCCAGCAGCCCTGACAGGGGGAACACTGAAGCTTTCTTT
CASSPDRGNTEAFF
>TRBV5-4|TRBJ2-5|-|-
TGTGCCAGCAGCTTGGCCGGGTCTGGAGAGACCCAGTACTTC
CASSLAGSGETQYF
>TRBV11-2|TRBJ2-6|-|-
TGTGCCAGCAGCTTGAGGGCTGGGGCCAACGTCCTGACTTTC
CASSLRAGANVLTF
>TRBV2|TRBJ2-1|-|once
TGTGCCAGCAGTGAATCGAGTAGCCACAATGAGCAGTTCTTC
CASSESSSHNEQFF
>TRBV5-4|TRBJ1-2|-|-
TGTGCCAGCAGCTTGGTGGGAGGGGGGGGCGGCTACACCTTC
CASSLVGGGGGYTF
>TRBV11-2|TRBJ1-1|TRBD1|-
TGTGCCAGCAGCCTCAGGGGGCACTTGAACACTGAAGCTTTCTTT
CASSLRGHLNTEAFF
>TRBV28|TRBJ1-6|-|-
TGTGCCAGCAGTCCCACAGGGACCTATAATTCACCCCTCCACTTT
CASSPTGTYNSPLHF
>TRBV7-9|TRBJ2-3|TRBD1|-
TGTGCCAGCAGCTCGACAGGGGGCAAAACAGATACGCAGTATTTT
CASSSTGGKTDTQYF
>TRBV28|TRBJ1-3|-|-
TGTGCCAGCACCCAGACAGGCTCTGGAAACACCATATATTTT
CASTQTGSGNTIYF
>TRBV7-2|TRBJ2-3|-|-
TGTGCCAGCAGCTTTGGACATGGGACAGATACGCAGTATTTT
CASSFGHGTDTQYF
>TRBV3-1/TRBV3-2|TRBJ2-7|TRBD1|-
TGTGCCAGCAGCCAAGGGACAGGGGGCTCAAACGAGCAGTACTTC
CASSQGTGGSNEQYF
>TRBV11-2|TRBJ1-1|TRBD1|-
TGTGCCAGCAGCTCTGGCCTTTGGCAGGGGGTCAACACTGAAGCTTTCTTT
CASSSGLWQGVNTEAFF
>TRBV6-5|TRBJ2-7|-|-
TGTGCCAGCAGTTACCTCAGGGGCTACGAGCAGTACTTC
CASSYLRGYEQYF
>TRBV7-6|TRBJ2-3|TRBD2|-
TGTGCCAGCAGCAGGACTAGCGGGAGGGCCACAGATACGCAGTATTTT
CASSRTSGRATDTQYF
>TRBV11-2|TRBJ2-5|-|-
TGTGCCAGCAGCTCACCTAGGGGGTCGGGTGAGACCCAGTACTTC
CASSSPRGSGETQYF
>TRBV7-3|TRBJ2-7|-|-
TGTGCCAGCAGCACTAATGGCGGCGAGCAGTACTTC
CASSTNGGEQYF
>TRBV19|TRBJ2-1|TRBD1|-
TGTGCCAGTAGTACCGGGACAGGGAAGACCAATGAGCAGTTCTTC
CASSTGTGKTNEQFF
>TRBV6-5|TRBJ2-3|-|-
TGTGCCAGCAGTTATGTTAACGCAGGAGATACGCAGTATTTT
CASSYVNAGDTQYF
>TRBV6-5|TRBJ1-1|-|-
TGTGCCAGCAGTACAGGGAAGACTGAAGCTTTCTTT
CASSTGKTEAFF
>TRBV2|TRBJ2-6|-|-
TGTGCCAGCGGGCGTATCTCTGGGGCCAACGTCCTGACTTTC
CASGRISGANVLTF
>TRBV6-5|TRBJ1-2|-|-
TGTGCCAGCAGTTATCGACAGATTAACTATGGCTACACCTTC
CASSYRQINYGYTF